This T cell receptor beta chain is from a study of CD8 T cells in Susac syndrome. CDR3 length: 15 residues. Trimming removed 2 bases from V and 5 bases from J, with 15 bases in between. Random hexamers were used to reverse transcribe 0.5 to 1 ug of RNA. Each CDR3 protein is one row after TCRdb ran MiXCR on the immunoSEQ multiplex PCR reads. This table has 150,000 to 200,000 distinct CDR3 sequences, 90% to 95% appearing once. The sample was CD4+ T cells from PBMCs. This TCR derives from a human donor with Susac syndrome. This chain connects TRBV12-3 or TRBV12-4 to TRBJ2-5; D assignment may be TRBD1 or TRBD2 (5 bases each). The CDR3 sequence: CASSLIGAPMETQYF. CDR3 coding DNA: TGTGCCAGCAGTTTAATCGGGGCCCCGATGGAGACCCAGTACTTC.